The table lists the clone carrying this T cell receptor (beta chain) with a few counts. TCR beta CDR3 region amplification was performed from RNA transcripts. First-round RT-PCR of the TCR CDR3 relied on the HTBI primer set. TCRdb reprocessed the multiplex PCR reads via MiXCR and lists one record per CDR3 protein. Of about 200,000 distinct CDR3 sequences listed, about 15% are singletons. This record belongs to a study of T cells in Graves' hyperthyroidism and ophthalmopathy. Trimming shortened V by 6 bases and J by 4 bases, and 15 bases separated the two germline ends. The CDR3 sequence is 14 residues long.

The chain combines TRBV12-3 or TRBV12-4 with TRBJ1-1; perhaps TRBD1 as D (6 bases). The TCR comes from a man aged 50-59 years with Graves' hyperthyroidism. The sample consisted of blood. Here the CDR3 DNA reads TGTGCCAGCAGGCAACAGGGTCTTGGCACTGAAGCTTTCTTT. Translated, it gives CASRQQGLGTEAFF.